This TCR beta chain was sequenced in a study of human T cells and chemical hapten exposure. The overall study: Scalp application of diphenylcyclopropenone was performed weekly in patients across the entire approximately 24-week study. Patients were mainly female, each with alopecia areata, totalis or universalis.

Study observations and caveats: It was expanded TCRs that formed significantly more large CDR3 similarity clusters than controls did.

Time point of the sample: patch test 1, 2 weeks after DPC sensitization. Treatment indicated: therapeutic diphenylcyclopropenone sensitization with weekly scalp DPC. Per the original methods: Per sample, the median was roughly 96,000 TCRs, with values from around 24,000 to 710,000. TCRdb recomputed calls from the RACE reads with MiXCR, one row per CDR3 protein. The V and J calls and clone size come from TCRdb's table, not from the authors' own analysis. The data contain over 95,000 distinct CDR3 sequences, approximately 13% of them singletons. V was pared by 1 base and J by 6 bases, with 16 bases between. This CDR3 is built from 14 residues. CDR1 DFQATT and CDR2 SNEGSKA come from the germline V gene (reference sequence). Details on this clonotype: Its antigen remains unidentified.

The V and J genes are TRBV20-1 and TRBJ2-7; D might be TRBD2 (6 bases). Sequenced here: whole blood, sampled in connection with sensitization to the hapten diphenylcyclopropenone (DPC). The source is a woman aged 40 to 50 with alopecia areata. Some clones in this sample may be carry-over from other donors' samples. CDR3 protein: CSARAPTSQFEQYF. CDR3 coding DNA: TGCAGTGCTAGAGCCCCGACTAGTCAATTCGAGCAGTACTTC.